This entry is about one T cell receptor (beta chain). This clonotype came up a few times. Its antigen is unknown. No much larger clone is present one base from it, and per-base qualities are unavailable. This sample stems from a study of blood T cells in healthy people across ages (dated by TCRdb to the mid-2010s). Regarding the complete study: Template switching captured roughly one uniquely barcoded TCR beta cDNA molecule per two T cells in model experiments. The study measured age-related changes in TCR beta repertoire diversity using deep sequencing normalized with unique cDNA molecular identifiers. Donors were grouped into four age groups: young (average 16 years), middle-aged (39), aged (about 60) and long-lived (just over 80). To avoid experimental bias, donors of different ages were distributed randomly across sequencing lanes. Two additional independent replicas of 1 million unique cDNA reads from the same blood draw were analyzed for two donors (one aged 18 to 30 and one aged 80 or older).

Receptor amplification or capture employed 5' RACE. The run used an Illumina HiSeq 2500. A second PCR of about 6 to 12 cycles was performed with a sample-barcoded 5' primer and a J-beta primer mix. A template-switch 5' adaptor carrying 12 random nucleotides introduced a unique molecular identifier onto each TCR beta cDNA molecule. Each sample yielded at least 3 million CDR3-containing paired-end reads. First-strand cDNA was synthesized from all RNA with the Mint cDNA synthesis kit, primed by a TRBC-specific oligonucleotide. All cDNA was treated with uracil-DNA glycosylase and then went through a first 18-cycle PCR with the universal primers M1SS and BC2_uni_R. Per the authors' processing: Normalization of each sample was performed by random selection of 1 million high-quality reads, each carrying a distinct molecular identifier. Instead of being binned into consensus sequences, reads with shared molecular identifiers were discarded. MiTCR, set to a Q25 quality threshold and the strictest error-elimination algorithm, was used for CDR3 identification, clonotype clustering and error correction. A nonparametric unseen species model using Euler transformation provided a lower-bound estimate of total TCR beta diversity. The raw public data were reprocessed by TCRdb itself: fastp quality trimming at Q25, MiXCR clonotype calling, in-frame beta chains only. Rows are unified per CDR3 protein, each entry keeping the most common DNA and genes. The V and J calls reflect TCRdb's pipeline rather than the authors' work. Across this sample there are hundreds of thousands of distinct CDR3 sequences, with more than 20% seen only once. Jointly, the top ten make up roughly 3.7% of the sample.

The donors were roughly 39 Caucasian individuals from Russia, aged roughly 6 to 100 years, who were systemically healthy. Each donor gave about 10 milliliters of peripheral blood, drawn into EDTA-treated Vacutainer tubes. Ficoll-Paque density-gradient centrifugation was used to isolate PBMCs, with at least 7 million per sample. Total RNA was extracted from PBMCs with Trizol reagent, with at least 5 micrograms obtained per sample. Naive CD45RAhigh/CD27high T cell percentages were measured by flow cytometry on a PBMC aliquot from every donor. Paper-wide results and their limitations: Since profiling was done on bulk unsorted PBMCs, naive and antigen-experienced compartments could not be conclusively compared. Compared with the aged group, the long-lived group had more naive CD4+ T cells, fewer expanded clones and increased TCR diversity, suggesting age selection. Because donor CMV infection status was unknown, age-related changes in expanded clonotypes were potentially confounded. As age increased, observed TCR beta diversity per million T cells dropped in a roughly linear way, and a significant reduction was already evident by age 40. Estimates of total diversity based on one million sequenced T cells were considered lower bounds and underestimates. Observed TCR beta diversity correlated strongly with the percentage of naive T cells measured by flow cytometry.

The sequence was collected from an older man in good health. The sample consisted of blood.

The DNA sequence follows: TGTGCCAGCAGCTTGGGGAGGGGAGCAGTCACCCAGTACTTC. This gives the protein CASSLGRGAVTQYF. Recombination connected TRBV7-9 to TRBJ2-5, with 7 middle bases fitting TRBD2. The CDR3 starts with the cysteine, ends with the phenylalanine, and has 14 residues. Only the CDR3 DNA is retained, 42 bases long and in frame from the first base. From the germline V gene (reference sequence), CDR1 is SEHNR and CDR2 is FQNEAQ. After removal of 3 bases from V and 8 bases from J, the junction retains 9 bases not matched to a gene. The CDR3, completed at both ends by the reference TRBV7-9 and TRBJ2-5 genes, gives the full variable domain DTGVSQNPRHKITKRGQNVTFRCDPISEHNRLYWYRQTLGQGPEFLTYFQNEAQLEKSRLLSDRFSAERPKGSFSTLEIQRTEQGDSAMYLCASSLGRGAVTQYFGPGTRLLVL.